What follows describes a single TCR beta chain. Repertoires were generated with immunoSEQ multiplex PCR, while TCRdb's copy carries only in-frame clones and drops some. The table includes 250,000 to 300,000 clones, about nine tenths detected once. Trimming removed 0 bases at V and 0 bases at J, with 6 bases between. The germline V gene encodes CDR1 LGHNA and CDR2 YSLEER. This CDR3 spans 15 amino acids. The data were obtained in a study of blood T cell repertoires in COVID-19. Turning to the study itself: Acute-phase and convalescent COVID-19 samples originated in the United States, Italy and Spain. Sources were T cells, B-cell-depleted T cells, or PBMCs; the material itself was cDNA or gDNA.

The receptor's source is a woman between 45 and 60 years old who had recovered from COVID-19. The V gene is TRBV4-3, the J gene TRBJ2-1; D unresolved. Specimen: peripheral blood. CDR3 sequence (DNA): TGCGCCAGCAGCCAAGACACGAGCTCCTACAATGAGCAGTTCTTC. Protein product: CASSQDTSSYNEQFF.